This entry concerns a single TCR beta chain. The antigen is unknown. The identical CDR3 is also encoded by other nucleotide sequences in the sample. 60 Vbeta and 13 Jbeta primers were used in PCR. Clones were read by immunoSEQ multiplex PCR, and TCRdb kept only the in-frame ones, dropping some. The table includes some 160,000 clones, around 80% detected once. CDR1 is SGDLS, CDR2 YYNGEE, per germline. The CDR3 runs to 13 residues. With 0 bases removed from V and 4 bases from J, the gap between germline ends came to 7 bases. The sample is drawn from a study of cytomegalovirus exposure and HLA in healthy donors. General study findings and limits: Researchers left out some V segments, among them TRBV6-2 and TRBV6-3, as indistinguishable.

Donors had nominal health at sampling but likely had unrecorded immune exposures. Sequences were obtained from PBMCs. The clonotype originates from a man aged 18-30 years in good health and CMV-seronegative. J is TRBJ1-1 and V is TRBV9; D uncertain. The CDR3 DNA follows: TGTGCCAGCAGCGTAGGTGGGAGCACTGAAGCTTTCTTT. Protein: CASSVGGSTEAFF.